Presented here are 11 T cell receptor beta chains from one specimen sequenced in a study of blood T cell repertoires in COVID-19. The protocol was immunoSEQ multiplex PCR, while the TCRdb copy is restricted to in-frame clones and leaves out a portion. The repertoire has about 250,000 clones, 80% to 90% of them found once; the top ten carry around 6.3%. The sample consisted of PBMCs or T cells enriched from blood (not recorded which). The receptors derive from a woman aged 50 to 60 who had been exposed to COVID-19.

The CDR3 DNA reads as TGCGCCAGCAGCCAAGAAGGTGAGGATCCTAGCCTGGTGGGCTATGGCTACACCTTC. This gives the protein CASSQEGEDPSLVGYGYTF. This chain uses TRBV4-3 with TRBJ1-2; D not certain. V lost 0 bases to trimming and J lost 4 bases, with 24 bases between them. Per the germline V gene, CDR1 is LGHNA and CDR2 is YSLEER. The CDR3 length is 19 residues.

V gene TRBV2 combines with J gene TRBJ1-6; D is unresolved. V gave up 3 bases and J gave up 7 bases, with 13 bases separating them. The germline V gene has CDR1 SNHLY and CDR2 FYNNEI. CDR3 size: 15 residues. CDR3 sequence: CASSDIGRRNSPLHF. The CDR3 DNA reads TGTGCCAGCAGTGACATAGGACGGAGGAATTCACCCCTCCACTTT.

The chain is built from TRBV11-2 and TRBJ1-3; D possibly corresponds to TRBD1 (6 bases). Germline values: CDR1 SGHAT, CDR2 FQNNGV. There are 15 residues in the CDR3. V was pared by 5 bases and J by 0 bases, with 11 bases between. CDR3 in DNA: TGTGCCAGCAGCGTGGGACAAATCTCTGGAAACACCATATATTTT. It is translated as CASSVGQISGNTIYF.

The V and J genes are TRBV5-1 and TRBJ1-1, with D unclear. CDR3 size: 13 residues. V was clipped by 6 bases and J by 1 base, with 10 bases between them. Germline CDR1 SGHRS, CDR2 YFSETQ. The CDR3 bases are TGCGCCAGCACGATAACGGGGAACACTGAAGCTTTCTTT. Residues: CASTITGNTEAFF.

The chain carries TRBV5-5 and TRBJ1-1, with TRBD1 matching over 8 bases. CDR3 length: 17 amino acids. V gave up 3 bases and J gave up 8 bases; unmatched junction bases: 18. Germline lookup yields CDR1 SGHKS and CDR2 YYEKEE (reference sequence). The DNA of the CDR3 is TGTGCCAGCAGCTACCCGACAGGGGCGAATCCGTCGAGAGAAGCTTTCTTT. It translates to CASSYPTGANPSREAFF.

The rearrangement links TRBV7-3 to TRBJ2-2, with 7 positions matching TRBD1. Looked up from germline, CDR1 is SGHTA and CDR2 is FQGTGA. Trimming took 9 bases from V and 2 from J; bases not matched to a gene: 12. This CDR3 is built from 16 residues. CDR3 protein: CARAPTGDQNTGELFF. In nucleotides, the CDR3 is TGTGCCAGAGCCCCTACAGGGGACCAAAACACCGGGGAGCTGTTTTTT.

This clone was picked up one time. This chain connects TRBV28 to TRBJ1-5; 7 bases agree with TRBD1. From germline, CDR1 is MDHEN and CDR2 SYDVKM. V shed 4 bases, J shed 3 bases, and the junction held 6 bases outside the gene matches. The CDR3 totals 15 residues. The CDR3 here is CASSWTTGDNQPQHF. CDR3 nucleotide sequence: TGTGCCAGCAGTTGGACTACAGGGGACAATCAGCCCCAGCATTTT.

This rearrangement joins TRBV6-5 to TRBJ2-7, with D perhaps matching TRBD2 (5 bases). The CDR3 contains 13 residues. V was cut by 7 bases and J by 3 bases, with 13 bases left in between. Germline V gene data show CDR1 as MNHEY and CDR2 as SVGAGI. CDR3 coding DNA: TGTGCCAGCACCGTTACGGGGAACTACGAGCAGTACTTC. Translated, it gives CASTVTGNYEQYF.

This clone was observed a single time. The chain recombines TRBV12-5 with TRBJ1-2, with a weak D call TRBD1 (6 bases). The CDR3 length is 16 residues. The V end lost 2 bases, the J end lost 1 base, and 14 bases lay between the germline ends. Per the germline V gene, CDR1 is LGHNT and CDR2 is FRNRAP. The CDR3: CASGLYPQGFNYGYTF. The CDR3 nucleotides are TGTGCTAGTGGTTTGTATCCACAGGGTTTTAACTATGGCTACACCTTC.

CDR3 amino acids: CASSQGGTSGGPFPYEQYF. In nucleotides, the CDR3 is TGCGCCAGCAGCCAAGGGGGCACTAGCGGGGGGCCCTTTCCCTACGAGCAGTACTTC. The genes are TRBV4-1 and TRBJ2-7, with 12 bases fitting TRBD2. Germline V gene sequence: CDR1 MGHRA, CDR2 YSYEKL. The CDR3 is 19 amino acids. V lost 1 base, J lost 2 bases, and 12 bases stayed unmatched.

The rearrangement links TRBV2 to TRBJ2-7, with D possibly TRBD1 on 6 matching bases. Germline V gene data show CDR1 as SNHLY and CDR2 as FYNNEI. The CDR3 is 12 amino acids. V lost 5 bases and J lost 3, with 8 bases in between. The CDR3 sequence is CASSKDSYEQYF. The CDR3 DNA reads TGTGCCAGCAGTAAGGACAGCTACGAGCAGTACTTC.